The 6 T cell receptor beta chains below were found in one sample sequenced in a study of T cell changes during pregnancy in multiple sclerosis (dated by TCRdb to between 2018 and 2020). Libraries were made using the immunoSEQ multiplex PCR assay. TCRdb obtained this table from immuneACCESS and retained in-frame rearrangements with V and J assigned. These tables miss some clones; where compared with another copy, unresolved V genes account for less than half of the shortfall, and the remainder is unexplained. The sample table shows about 60,000 clones, and about 90% are seen once. The ten largest account for approximately 0.18% of the sample. Here the sequenced sample was CD4+ T cells from peripheral blood mononuclear cells, taken in the second trimester of pregnancy. Receptor source: a female donor with multiple sclerosis, enrolled in a pregnancy study.

The gene calls are TRBV5-8 and TRBJ2-4; D is unresolved. This CDR3 is 10 amino acids long. Germline V gene sequence: CDR1 SGHTS, CDR2 YDEGEE. Between the trimmed V and J ends, which lost 3 bases and 9 bases, there was a span of 4 bases. The CDR3 loop is CASSSPIQYF. The CDR3 DNA sequence: TGTGCCAGCAGCTCTCCCATTCAGTACTTC.

V is TRBV30 and J is TRBJ2-7; 10 bases are shared with TRBD1. There are 14 residues in the CDR3. Per the germline V gene, CDR1 is GTSNPN and CDR2 is SVGIG (reference sequence). After removal of 5 bases from V and 3 bases from J, the junction contained 7 bases not matched to a gene. The DNA for the CDR3 is TGTGCCTGGGGCTCCGGGACAGGGGACTACGAGCAGTACTTC. Amino acid sequence: CAWGSGTGDYEQYF.

This chain connects TRBV4-1 to TRBJ1-2, with D maybe TRBD1 (6 bases). Trimming removed 0 bases at V and 4 bases at J, with 9 bases between. CDR3 length: 14 amino acids. The germline V gene encodes CDR1 MGHRA and CDR2 YSYEKL. This CDR3 reads CASSQDRGVYGYTF. In DNA, the CDR3 is TGCGCCAGCAGCCAAGACAGGGGCGTCTATGGCTACACCTTC.

The chain is built from TRBV6-7 and TRBJ2-2; no clear D. TRBV6-7 is an ORF, and what it does is uncertain. V was shortened by 7 bases and J by 6 bases, with 6 bases between the two germline ends. The CDR3 extends over 11 amino acids. This CDR3 is CASTVPGELFF. The DNA of the CDR3 is TGTGCCAGCACGGTACCCGGGGAGCTGTTTTTT.

The V call is TRBV7-3, the J call TRBJ1-6, with D possibly TRBD1 on 5 matching bases. From germline, CDR1 is SGHTA and CDR2 FQGTGA. The CDR3 covers 15 residues. With 5 bases removed from V and 1 base from J, the gap between germline ends came to 9 bases. The CDR3 sequence is CASSKGVSYNSPLHF. In nucleotides, the CDR3 is TGTGCCAGCAGCAAAGGGGTTTCCTATAATTCACCCCTCCACTTT.

The rearrangement uses TRBV7-6 and TRBJ2-2, with 12 bases aligning to TRBD2. Trimming at V came to 1 base and at J to 9 bases, leaving 3 bases not matched to a gene. In germline, CDR1 is SGHVS, CDR2 FNYEAQ. CDR3 length: 15 residues. CDR3 DNA: TGTGCCAGCAGCTTAGAGACTAGCGGGAGAAGGGAGCTGTTTTTT. Amino acid sequence: CASSLETSGRRELFF.